The subject of this entry is one TCR beta chain. Its target is not known. This entry comes from a study of a mutant IDH1 vaccine in newly diagnosed glioma. Germline V gene sequence: CDR1 SNHLY, CDR2 FYNNEI. The V and J ends lost 7 bases and 0 bases respectively, with 13 bases between them. CDR3 size: 14 residues. General study points: There seemed to be no relation between pseudoprogression and changes in top peripheral T cell clonotypes.

Time point here: week 11, during vaccination. Each dose delivered 300 ug of mutant IDH1 20-mer peptide subcutaneously with imiquimod. TCRdb's copy holds only in-frame clones and misses some; the assay was immunoSEQ multiplex PCR. The sample includes approximately 40,000 clones, roughly 89% seen only once; the top ten take about 2.2%. The chain employs TRBV2 and TRBJ2-7; D not certain. The receptor comes from a man aged 35 to 55 with glioma. Sequencing used PBMCs, obtained from a glioma patient whose treatment included an IDH1 peptide vaccine. The CDR3 loop reads CASIPQSSSYEQYF. In nucleotides, the CDR3 is TGTGCCAGCATTCCGCAGTCAAGCTCCTACGAGCAGTACTTC.